Listed here are 18 T cell receptor beta chains from one sample, sequenced in a study of T cell repertoires in cytomegalovirus infection (dated by TCRdb to between 2018 and 2021). The treatment or condition label for this specimen denotes: in vitro stimulation with specific CMV peptide epitopes to enrich CMV-specific T cells. This sample was sequenced with an Illumina HiSeq 1500. TCRdb took the public reads, trimmed them with fastp at Q25, ran MiXCR for clone calling and kept in-frame beta chains. Identical CDR3 proteins give one entry, which carries the most common genes and DNA. A total of roughly 990,000 distinct CDR3 sequences appear in this sample, 31% of them only once. Over 10% of the sample goes to the ten largest clones. No antigen has been identified for these receptors. The material sequenced was cultured CD8+ T cells from PBMCs, taken from culture after CMV antigen stimulation. The origin of the receptors is a human donor in good health (CMV status not recorded). Some clones in this sample may be carry-over from other donors' samples.

This chain joins TRBV28 and TRBJ2-7, with no clear D. The CDR3 is made up of 13 amino acids. CDR1 is MDHEN, CDR2 SYDVKM, per germline. Trimming left V 3 bases short and J 5 bases short, with 11 bases between. The CDR3 loop reads CASSLGFLDEQYV. CDR3 nucleotide sequence: TGTGCCAGCAGTTTGGGCTTTTTGGACGAGCAGTACGTC.

This rearrangement joins TRBV6-1 to TRBJ1-5, with a tentative D call TRBD1 (5 bases). CDR3 size: 17 residues. Trimming took off 7 bases at V and 4 bases at J, with 23 bases between the two ends. From germline, CDR1 is MNHNS and CDR2 SASEGT. The CDR3 nucleotides are TGTGCCAGCAAAGACGACCCGGGACTCCAGAGGAATCAGCCCCAGCATTTT. This translates into CASKDDPGLQRNQPQHF.

This rearrangement joins TRBV12-3 or TRBV12-4 to TRBJ2-2, with D tentatively TRBD2 (5 bases). This CDR3 is built from 14 residues. Trimming removed 5 bases at V and 0 bases at J, with 7 bases between. The CDR3, as DNA: TGTGCCAGCAGTCGGACTTCGAACACCGGGGAGCTGTTTTTT. It translates to CASSRTSNTGELFF.

This clonotype was picked up a small number of times. This chain uses TRBV12-3 or TRBV12-4 with TRBJ1-1; the D gene is possibly TRBD1 (6 bases). V lost 6 bases and J 7 bases, leaving 12 bases between the germline ends. The CDR3 loop spans 12 amino acids. This CDR3 reads CASRKRQDEAFF. The CDR3 bases are TGTGCCAGCAGAAAACGACAGGATGAAGCTTTCTTT.

In this sample, this clonotype turned up many times. This chain joins TRBV7-6 and TRBJ2-1, with D perhaps matching TRBD1 (6 bases). Germline V gives CDR1 SGHVS, CDR2 FNYEAQ. The CDR3 runs 14 residues. The V and J ends lost 1 base and 7 bases respectively, with 11 bases between them. The CDR3 region is CASSLGQDGNEQFF. The CDR3 region has the DNA TGTGCCAGCAGCTTAGGACAGGATGGGAATGAGCAGTTCTTC.

This chain links TRBV12-3 or TRBV12-4 with TRBJ1-5; 7 nucleotides align to TRBD1. V lost 6 bases and J lost 1; bases outside the gene matches: 3. The CDR3 has 14 amino acids. CDR3 amino acids: CASRVRGSNQPQHF. CDR3 DNA: TGTGCCAGCAGGGTCAGGGGGAGCAATCAGCCCCAGCATTTT.

This clonotype was observed a handful of times. V is TRBV6-2 or TRBV6-3 and J is TRBJ2-5; perhaps TRBD2 as D (6 bases). CDR3 size: 18 residues. Deletions cut 5 bases from V and 3 bases from J, with 25 bases between. From germline, CDR1 is MNHEY and CDR2 SVGEGT. CDR3 DNA: TGTGCCAGCAGTACCCGGGGACTTCCACCTTCTTACGAAGAGACCCAGTACTTC. Translation: CASSTRGLPPSYEETQYF.

This clonotype was counted between two and nine times. The rearrangement uses TRBV19 and TRBJ1-5; D is unclear. This CDR3 spans 14 amino acids. V lost 6 bases to trimming and J lost 4 bases, with 13 bases between them. From germline, CDR1 is LNHDA and CDR2 SQIVND (reference sequence). The DNA of the CDR3 is TGTGCCAGTAGACGGACGGAGCAGAATCAGCCCCAGCATTTT. Translation: CASRRTEQNQPQHF.

The sample holds a few counts of this clonotype. V gene TRBV6-5 combines with J gene TRBJ1-4; D is uncertain. This CDR3 is 14 amino acids long. With 2 bases removed from V and 8 bases from J, the gap between germline ends came to 12 bases. From germline, CDR1 is MNHEY and CDR2 SVGAGI. The CDR3 region has the DNA TGTGCCAGCAGTTACAGGGTCTCGGGGGAAAAACTGTTTTTT. Translated: CASSYRVSGEKLFF.

The chain combines TRBV28 with TRBJ2-6, with D unclear. The CDR3 loop spans 15 amino acids. The germline V gene encodes CDR1 MDHEN and CDR2 SYDVKM. The germline V and J ends were trimmed by 4 bases and 4 bases, with 11 bases remaining between them. CDR3 nucleotides: TGTGCCAGCAGTTCAAGGGAAGTCGGGGCCAACGTCCTGACTTTC. Amino acid sequence: CASSSREVGANVLTF.

J is TRBJ2-1 and V is TRBV12-3 or TRBV12-4, with TRBD2 matching over 12 bases. This CDR3 has 15 amino acids. V lost 1 base, J lost 6 bases, and 1 base stayed unmatched. The CDR3 here is CASSLVTSGGNEQFF. The CDR3, as DNA: TGTGCCAGCAGTTTAGTGACTAGCGGGGGCAATGAGCAGTTCTTC.

The V gene is TRBV20-1, the J gene TRBJ2-3; 7 positions agree with TRBD1. V gave up 7 bases and J gave up 1 base; unmatched junction bases: 5. The length of the CDR3 is 13 residues. The germline V gene has CDR1 DFQATT and CDR2 SNEGSKA (reference sequence). In DNA form, the CDR3 reads TGCAGTGTAGGGGGCGGTCGCACAGATACGCAGTATTTT. This translates into CSVGGGRTDTQYF.

A few counts support this clonotype. The rearrangement links TRBV27 to TRBJ1-1; 12 bases line up with TRBD1. The V and J ends lost 3 bases and 1 base, in that order; junction bases with no gene match: 6. Germline V CDR1 and CDR2: MNHEY, SMNVEV (reference sequence). The CDR3 covers 17 residues. The CDR3 sequence: CASSFLGTGGSNTEAFF. CDR3 nucleotides: TGTGCCAGCAGTTTTCTCGGGACAGGGGGCTCGAACACTGAAGCTTTCTTT.

The J gene is TRBJ2-1, the V gene TRBV29-1; a possible D gene is TRBD2 (5 bases). The CDR3 has 10 residues. Trimming removed 3 bases at V and 10 bases at J, with 7 bases between. Germline V gives CDR1 SQVTM, CDR2 ANQGSEA. CDR3 in amino acids: CSVDSGEQFF. The CDR3 DNA follows: TGCAGCGTTGATTCGGGGGAGCAGTTCTTC.

The chain has TRBV5-1 and TRBJ2-5; 11 bases map to TRBD2. Trimming at V came to 3 bases and at J to 5 bases, leaving 0 bases not matched to a gene. The CDR3 covers 13 residues. Germline-derived CDR1 and CDR2 are SGHRS and YFSETQ. CDR3 DNA: TGCGCCAGCAGCTGGACTAGCGGGGAGACCCAGTACTTC. This gives the protein CASSWTSGETQYF.

In its sample, this clonotype was seen once. This chain uses TRBV9 with TRBJ1-2; D gene uncertain. The CDR3 consists of 19 residues. Trimming stripped 0 bases from V and 6 bases from J, with 27 bases between. CDR1 and CDR2 from the germline V gene are SGDLS and YYNGEE. The CDR3 here is CASSVEVSQIYRRKDGYTF. The CDR3 DNA sequence: TGTGCCAGCAGCGTAGAAGTCTCACAGATCTATCGAAGGAAGGATGGCTACACCTTC.

V gene TRBV27 combines with J gene TRBJ1-2; D is perhaps TRBD1 (6 bases). CDR3 length: 14 residues. V was shortened by 3 bases and J by 7 bases, with 15 bases between the two germline ends. Germline V gene lookup returns CDR1 MNHEY and CDR2 SMNVEV (reference sequence). The CDR3 DNA reads TGTGCCAGCAGTTTGGGATACAGGGATGGTGGCTACACCTTC. Protein: CASSLGYRDGGYTF.

This clonotype turned up a few times. The V and J genes are TRBV7-6 and TRBJ1-1; D is undetermined. The germline V gene has CDR1 SGHVS and CDR2 FNYEAQ. There are 14 residues in the CDR3. V was trimmed by 4 bases and J by 8 bases, leaving 17 bases between them. Here the CDR3 DNA reads TGTGCCAGCAGCTCCTTAGGGAGCCCGGGGGAAGCTTTCTTT. It specifies CASSSLGSPGEAFF. The full variable domain, its missing parts supplied by reference TRBV7-6 and TRBJ1-1, is GAGVSQSPRYKVTKRGQDVALRCDPISGHVSLYWYRQALGQGPEFLTYFNYEAQQDKSGLPNDRFSAERPEGSISTLTIQRTEQRDSAMYRCASSSLGSPGEAFFGQGTRLTVV.